Sequencing of this TCR beta chain was carried out in a study of T cells in localized non-small cell lung cancer (TCRdb year 2020). With regard to the full study: Comparing tumors with uninvolved tumor-adjacent lungs, the study looked at the T cell repertoires of 200 to 250 patients with early-stage NSCLC. The cohort comprised 236 treatment-naïve NSCLC patients with resected, localized lung tumors. The mean age of the NSCLC patients was about 62 years, with about 120 men and about a hundred women. What the research found in general, with its limitations: Of the top 100 tumor clones, a median of roughly 56 were detected in paired uninvolved adjacent lung; around 27 were also among that lung's top 100. Uninvolved tumor-adjacent lung showed the highest T cell clonality, higher than tumor, which suggests more focused antigenic responses in the uninvolved tumor-adjacent lung. Since the design was exploratory, TCR variables were selected using unadjusted p-values with no false-discovery rate correction. Higher blood T cell density associated with longer overall survival, while higher adjacent-lung clonality associated with shorter survival. Because multi-region tumor sequencing was not performed, intratumor heterogeneity could not be ruled out.

TCR beta CDR3 regions were sequenced from DNA using the immunoSEQ Assay. In the authors' own workflow: To compute T cell density, TCR beta template counts were normalized to usable DNA, which was estimated by amplifying housekeeping genes. Using the preseqR package, richness was estimated by extrapolating to 120,000 templates for tissue samples and 400,000 templates for PBMC samples. Clonality was calculated as one minus Pielou's evenness. To identify tissue-enriched TCRs, differential abundance testing was run on productive amino-acid clonotypes with a minimum total count of 5 and an alpha of 0.1. The Jaccard Index and the Morisita Overlap Index were used to measure repertoire overlap between compartments. GLIPH grouped TCR beta CDR3s together with public tetramer-defined viral CDR3s, and a viral motif had to include at least three viral sequences and also show V-gene enrichment. Drawn from immuneACCESS, this table holds only the in-frame rearrangements with V and J called that TCRdb kept. Clones are partly lost; checked studies trace under half to an unresolved V gene and leave the rest unexplained. That table is the source of V, J and clone size, and D and trimming were worked out from the DNA. The table for this sample lists roughly 30,000 clones; 85% to 95% of them were counted only once. In total, the top ten clones hold about 0.73% of the sample.

Trimming costs V 0 bases and J 0 bases, and their ends lie 12 bases apart. The cysteine opens and the phenylalanine closes a CDR3 of 16 amino acids. Solely the CDR3 DNA is kept, with 48 bases framed from the first base. The germline V gene encodes CDR1 SGHRS and CDR2 YFSETQ. At diagnosis, tumor, uninvolved tumor-adjacent lung and peripheral blood were collected and then preserved as a mix of FFPE and fresh-frozen material. For TCR repertoire profiling, blood samples were analyzed in the form of peripheral blood mononuclear cells. Comment on this clone: This receptor's antigen is unknown. One base away there is no much larger clone; base qualities are not given.

The material sequenced was peripheral blood, taken before any cancer treatment. The source is a woman between 35 and 75 years old with stage I lung adenocarcinoma. The chain is made from TRBV5-1 and TRBJ1-1; 5 matching bases give a weak D call of TRBD1. The CDR3 protein: CASSLARGEMNTEAFF. The DNA is as follows: TGCGCCAGCAGCTTGGCCCGGGGCGAAATGAACACTGAAGCTTTCTTT.